The text below deals with one T cell receptor beta chain. This entry is derived from a study of blood T cell repertoires in COVID-19. Study at large: Specimens from acute and convalescent COVID-19 originated in the United States, Italy and Spain. Sample material is recorded as cDNA or gDNA derived from T cells, B-cell-depleted T cells, or PBMCs.

Sequencing used immunoSEQ multiplex PCR; TCRdb keeps in-frame clones, though not all of them. Found here are more than 55,000 clones, around nine tenths of them singletons; the top ten hold about 16%. Per germline, CDR1 KGHSH and CDR2 LQKENI. The CDR3 is made up of 14 amino acids. V lost 6 bases and J lost 1; bases outside the gene matches: 4. Input material: peripheral blood. This TCR came from a man aged 80 or over with acute or convalescent COVID-19. This sequence joins TRBV18 and TRBJ1-2; 8 bases map to TRBD1. The CDR3 coding sequence is TGTGCCAGCTCCCAGACAGGGGATAACTATGGCTACACCTTC. Protein product: CASSQTGDNYGYTF.